This T cell receptor (beta chain) was sequenced during a study of blood T cell repertoires in COVID-19. The CDR3 is made up of 16 amino acids. The germline CDR1 and CDR2 sequences are KGHDR and SFDVKD. The V segment lost 2 bases and the J segment 5 bases; nucleotides outside the gene matches: 2. Data came from immunoSEQ multiplex PCR; TCRdb stores just in-frame clones and leaves some out. The data show some 250,000 clones, approximately 91% seen once. This TCR was sampled from a woman in her 40s with acute COVID-19. Sequences were obtained from PBMCs or T cells enriched from blood (not recorded which). The chain couples TRBV24-1 to TRBJ2-5, with 15 bases identical to TRBD2. The CDR3 DNA follows: TGTGCCACCAGTGATTCGGGACTAGCGGGAGGCGAGACCCAGTACTTC. Translation gives CATSDSGLAGGETQYF.